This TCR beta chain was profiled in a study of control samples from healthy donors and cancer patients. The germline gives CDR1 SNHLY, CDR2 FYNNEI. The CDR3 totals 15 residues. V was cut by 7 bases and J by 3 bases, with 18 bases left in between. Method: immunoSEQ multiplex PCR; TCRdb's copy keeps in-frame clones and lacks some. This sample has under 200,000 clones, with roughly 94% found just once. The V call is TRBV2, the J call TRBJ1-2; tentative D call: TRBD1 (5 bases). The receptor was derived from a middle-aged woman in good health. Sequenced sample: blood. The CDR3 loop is CASKPSGGGYYGYTF. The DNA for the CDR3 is TGTGCCAGCAAGCCCAGCGGTGGGGGGTACTATGGCTACACCTTC.